These 8 T cell receptor beta chains share one sample of origin, sequenced in a study of blood T cell repertoires in COVID-19 (dated by TCRdb to the early 2020s). Receptor libraries were prepared by the immunoSEQ multiplex PCR assay. The table was pulled from immuneACCESS by TCRdb, which kept in-frame rearrangements only. Such tables lose some clones; where checked, under half of the loss comes from unresolved V genes, and the rest has no known cause. The sample includes about 140,000 clones, with 80% to 85% observed a single time. Less than 4% of the sample is taken by the ten largest. Sequencing used peripheral blood. The receptors derive from a woman aged 55-70 years with acute or convalescent COVID-19.

This clone was observed a handful of times. The rearrangement uses TRBV2 and TRBJ2-3, with 8 bases that match TRBD2. Germline V lookup: CDR1 SNHLY, CDR2 FYNNEI. This CDR3 has 17 amino acids. The ends lost 2 bases at V and 1 base at J; junction bases unmatched: 8. CDR3 DNA sequence: TGTGCCAGCAGTGAATCCCCCCCAGCGGGGGGCACAGATACGCAGTATTTT. Translating gives CASSESPPAGGTDTQYF.

A remark on this clone: Other DNA sequences in this sample translate to the same CDR3. The rearrangement joins TRBV5-1 to TRBJ1-3, with D unclear. Between the trimmed V and J ends, which lost 0 bases and 0 bases, there was a span of 4 bases. Germline CDR1 is SGHRS and CDR2 is YFSETQ. This CDR3 has 14 amino acids. CDR3 sequence reads: CASSLAGSGNTIYF. CDR3 sequence (DNA): TGCGCCAGCAGCTTGGCGGGCTCTGGAAACACCATATATTTT. Based on the CDR3 plus reference TRBV5-1 and TRBJ1-3, the full variable domain is KAGVTQTPRYLIKTRGQQVTLSCSPISGHRSVSWYQQTPGQGLQFLFEYFSETQRNKGNFPGRFSGRQFSNSRSEMNVSTLELGDSALYLCASSLAGSGNTIYFGEGSWLTVV.

This sequence joins TRBV6-4 and TRBJ2-1, with D tentatively TRBD1 (6 bases). Looked up from germline, CDR1 is MRHNA and CDR2 is SNTAGT. Trimming took 6 bases from V and 10 from J, leaving 16 bases between them. The CDR3 runs 13 residues. The CDR3, as DNA: TGTGCCAGCAGCAATACAGGGAGCAGGGAGCAGTTCTTC. Residues: CASSNTGSREQFF.

The chain carries TRBV28 and TRBJ2-7; 7 nucleotides match TRBD2. The CDR3 spans 13 residues. The trim removed 7 bases at V and 7 bases at J, leaving 10 bases unmatched. Germline CDR1 and CDR2: MDHEN and SYDVKM. CDR3 sequence reads: CASTPAGLVEQYF. The CDR3 DNA reads TGTGCCAGCACCCCCGCCGGACTAGTTGAGCAGTACTTC.

By sample fraction, this clone is medium-sized. The chain is built from TRBV28 and TRBJ1-4; 8 nucleotides line up with TRBD1. CDR3 length: 15 residues. The V segment lost 3 bases and the J segment 10 bases; nucleotides outside the gene matches: 10. CDR1 is MDHEN and CDR2 is SYDVKM in the germline V gene. This CDR3 reads CASSFLDREFSKLFF. The CDR3 coding sequence is TGTGCCAGCAGTTTCCTGGACAGGGAGTTTTCAAAACTGTTTTTT.

The chain has TRBV7-3 and TRBJ1-1; D is unresolved. Germline CDR1 is SGHTA and CDR2 is FQGTGA. The V end was cut by 3 bases, the J end by 1 base, with 6 bases between. The CDR3 loop spans 13 amino acids. CDR3 nucleotides: TGTGCCAGCAGCTTTGCGGCGAACACTGAAGCTTTCTTT. Amino acid sequence: CASSFAANTEAFF.

V and J are TRBV28 and TRBJ2-7, with D maybe TRBD2 (7 bases). CDR3 length: 15 residues. V lost 2 bases and J 2 bases, leaving 13 bases between the germline ends. Germline lookup yields CDR1 MDHEN and CDR2 SYDVKM. CDR3 coding DNA: TGTGCCAGCAGTTTAGGCGCGGGGGCCCCCTACGAGCAGTACTTC. Translated: CASSLGAGAPYEQYF. Together with reference TRBV28 and TRBJ2-7, the CDR3 gives the full variable domain: DVKVTQSSRYLVKRTGEKVFLECVQDMDHENMFWYRQDPGLGLRLIYFSYDVKMKEKGDIPEGYSVSREKKERFSLILESASTNQTSMYLCASSLGAGAPYEQYFGPGTRLTVT.

This clone was counted a single time. This chain uses TRBV7-8 with TRBJ1-2; perhaps TRBD1 as D (5 bases). Trimming took off 2 bases at V and 8 bases at J, with 12 bases between the two ends. CDR1 and CDR2 (germline): SGHVS, FQNEAQ. This CDR3 spans 13 amino acids. This CDR3 is CASSLRRAEGYTF. CDR3 DNA sequence: TGTGCCAGCAGCTTACGCAGGGCGGAAGGCTACACCTTC.